The clone carrying this T cell receptor beta chain was picked up one time. The target antigen is unknown. From germline, CDR1 is SGHDT and CDR2 YYEEEE. V was clipped by 4 bases and J by 2 bases; unmatched bases: 9. The CDR3 consists of 16 residues. This sample is drawn from a study of OX40 agonist ivuxolimab in advanced cancers. Study-level points and caveats: Both CD4+ and CD8+ T cell populations in blood had undergone clonal expansion by week 6 at 0.1 to 3.0 mg/kg.

Assay: immunoSEQ multiplex PCR; the TCRdb copy retains only in-frame clones and omits some. The sample includes approximately 38,000 clones, over 70% seen only once; the top ten take 32%. This TCR was sampled from an adult with an advanced solid tumor such as melanoma, head and neck, liver or kidney cancer. The chain uses TRBV5-6 and TRBJ2-3; 8 bases match TRBD2. This specimen was CD4+ or CD8+ T cells sorted from blood, taken in a trial of the OX40 agonist ivuxolimab. The CDR3, as DNA: TGTGCCAGCAGCCAGGAGCGGGGGCGCCTCACAGATACGCAGTATTTT. Residues: CASSQERGRLTDTQYF. Based on the CDR3 plus reference TRBV5-6 and TRBJ2-3, the full variable domain is DAGVTQSPTHLIKTRGQQVTLRCSPKSGHDTVSWYQQALGQGPQFIFQYYEEEERQRGNFPDRFSGHQFPNYSSELNVNALLLGDSALYLCASSQERGRLTDTQYFGPGTRLTVL.